A selection of T cell receptor beta chains follows, all from one sample in a study of T cell responses to AZD1222 COVID-19 vaccine. Produced via immunoSEQ multiplex PCR; TCRdb's table is partial and in-frame only. The data hold around 97,000 clones, with about 87% observed a single time. Sequencing was performed on peripheral blood, taken on day 0 of AZD1222 vaccination. The source is an adult in good health. CDR3s include the opening cysteine and the closing phenylalanine or tryptophan. A D gene is named only where the DNA matches it firmly. Expanded clones get a size class; other rows say once, few or many, or leave the size out.

cdr3_aa | cdr3_nt | clone_size | j_call | d_call | v_call
CASISGQAYGYTF | TGTGCCAGTATTTCGGGACAGGCCTATGGCTACACCTTC | once | TRBJ1-2 | TRBD1 | TRBV19
CASSIQGTGNTEAFF | TGTGCCAGTAGTATACAGGGGACTGGGAACACTGAAGCTTTCTTT | . | TRBJ1-1 | . | TRBV19
CASSIPTGGDEKLFF | TGTGCCAGTAGTATCCCGACAGGGGGAGATGAAAAACTGTTTTTT | . | TRBJ1-4 | TRBD1 | TRBV19
CASSLGDSFSYEQYF | TGTGCCAGCAGCTTAGGGGACAGTTTCTCCTACGAGCAGTACTTC | . | TRBJ2-7 | TRBD1 | TRBV7-2
CASSRDGLNTEAFF | TGCGCCAGCAGTCGGGACGGATTGAACACTGAAGCTTTCTTT | . | TRBJ1-1 | . | TRBV4-3
CASSPSGQGYGYTF | TGTGCCAGCAGCCCCTCGGGACAGGGCTATGGCTACACCTTC | . | TRBJ1-2 | TRBD1 | TRBV7-2
CASSRTGAWNQPQHF | TGCGCCAGCAGCCGCACAGGGGCTTGGAATCAGCCCCAGCATTTT | once | TRBJ1-5 | TRBD1 | TRBV5-1
CASSPGLAGGQTYEQYF | TGTGCCAGCAGCCCCGGACTAGCGGGGGGGCAGACCTACGAGCAGTACTTC | . | TRBJ2-7 | TRBD2 | TRBV7-6
CASSLGTGDGYTF | TGTGCCAGCAGTTTGGGGACAGGGGACGGCTACACCTTC | . | TRBJ1-2 | TRBD1 | TRBV6-5
CASSLQRPGADTQYF | TGTGCCAGCAGCTTACAGCGTCCTGGTGCAGATACGCAGTATTTT | . | TRBJ2-3 | . | TRBV11-2
CASSALQGPGELFF | TGCGCCAGCAGCGCATTACAGGGTCCCGGGGAGCTGTTTTTT | . | TRBJ2-2 | . | TRBV5-1
CAISENGQTGNQPQHF | TGTGCCATCAGTGAGAACGGACAGACGGGGAATCAGCCCCAGCATTTT | . | TRBJ1-5 | . | TRBV10-3
CASSLGEGQYEQYF | TGTGCCAGCAGCTTAGGGGAGGGCCAGTACGAGCAGTACTTC | . | TRBJ2-7 | . | TRBV13
CASWSGRPGNTIYF | TGCGCCAGCTGGAGCGGTAGGCCTGGAAACACCATATATTTT | . | TRBJ1-3 | . | TRBV5-1
CASSLFGVGSSYNEQFF | TGTGCCAGCAGCCTATTCGGGGTGGGGAGCTCCTACAATGAGCAGTTCTTC | . | TRBJ2-1 | . | TRBV7-2
CASSPRVAEASYNEQFF | TGCGCCAGCAGCCCGCGGGTTGCGGAAGCCTCCTACAATGAGCAGTTCTTC | . | TRBJ2-1 | . | TRBV4-3
CASSYETGVAGELFF | TGTGCCAGCAGTTACGAGACAGGGGTGGCCGGGGAGCTGTTTTTT | . | TRBJ2-2 | TRBD1 | TRBV6-5
CASSSGGGYTF | TGTGCCAGCAGTTCGGGGGGCGGCTACACCTTC | . | TRBJ1-2 | . | TRBV27
CASSYGQPYEQYF | TGTGCCAGCAGTTACGGCCAGCCCTACGAGCAGTACTTC | few | TRBJ2-7 | . | TRBV6-5
CASSLDGGVAAFF | TGTGCCAGCAGCTTAGACGGGGGAGTAGCGGCTTTCTTT | once | TRBJ1-1 | . | TRBV7-9
CASTDRDRGYNTEAFF | TGTGCCAGCACCGATCGGGACAGGGGTTATAACACTGAAGCTTTCTTT | few | TRBJ1-1 | TRBD1 | TRBV5-4
CASISGSADEAFF | TGTGCCAGTATATCAGGGTCAGCGGATGAAGCTTTCTTT | few | TRBJ1-1 | . | TRBV12-3/TRBV12-4
CASGLNYEQYF | TGTGCTAGTGGTCTAAACTACGAGCAGTACTTC | . | TRBJ2-7 | . | TRBV12-5
CASSQERSLGGYTF | TGTGCCAGCAGCCAAGAAAGGTCGCTGGGAGGCTACACCTTC | . | TRBJ1-2 | . | TRBV14
CASSYSFEEKLFF | TGTGCCAGCAGTTACTCGTTTGAGGAAAAACTGTTTTTT | . | TRBJ1-4 | . | TRBV6-2/TRBV6-3
CASSSLYRNQPQHF | TGTGCCAGCAGCTCCCTTTACAGGAATCAGCCCCAGCATTTT | . | TRBJ1-5 | . | TRBV7-2
CASSDPGQGPGNTIYF | TGTGCCAGTAGTGATCCGGGACAGGGTCCGGGAAACACCATATATTTT | . | TRBJ1-3 | TRBD1 | TRBV19
CASSGGDRGQEQYF | TGTGCCAGCAGTGGAGGCGACAGGGGGCAGGAGCAGTACTTC | . | TRBJ2-7 | TRBD1 | TRBV2
CASRGGWEGEQYF | TGTGCCAGCAGAGGGGGCTGGGAAGGAGAGCAGTACTTC | few | TRBJ2-7 | TRBD1 | TRBV7-9
CASSRNQGGVAFF | TGTGCCAGCAGCCGGAACCAGGGAGGTGTGGCTTTCTTT | . | TRBJ1-1 | . | TRBV3-1/TRBV3-2
CASSLTEGGTDTQYF | TGTGCCAGCAGCTTAACGGAGGGGGGCACAGATACGCAGTATTTT | . | TRBJ2-3 | . | TRBV11-1
CASSPGTLTGYTF | TGTGCCAGCAGCCCTGGGACGCTCACCGGCTACACCTTC | . | TRBJ1-2 | . | TRBV12-1
CASSLGAGQIYEQYF | TGTGCCAGCAGCCTAGGGGCAGGACAGATTTACGAGCAGTACTTC | . | TRBJ2-7 | . | TRBV27
CASSFVSKNIQYF | TGTGCCAGCAGTTTTGTGAGCAAAAACATTCAGTACTTC | . | TRBJ2-4 | . | TRBV28
CASSLGVEVYTNEQFF | TGCGCCAGCAGCTTGGGGGTGGAGGTTTATACCAATGAGCAGTTCTTC | . | TRBJ2-1 | . | TRBV5-1
CASSLVIDNEQFF | TGCGCCAGCAGCTTGGTGATAGACAATGAGCAGTTCTTC | . | TRBJ2-1 | . | TRBV5-1
CASTEFTPNYEQYF | TGTGCCAGCACCGAGTTCACCCCAAACTACGAGCAGTACTTC | . | TRBJ2-7 | . | TRBV11-2
CASSIRTGELFF | TGTGCCAGTAGTATCAGGACCGGGGAGCTGTTTTTT | . | TRBJ2-2 | . | TRBV19
CASSLLDRGNSPLHF | TGCGCCAGCAGCTTATTAGACAGGGGTAATTCACCCCTCCACTTT | . | TRBJ1-6 | TRBD1 | TRBV5-1
CASSRAGGETQYF | TGTGCCAGCAGCCGAGCGGGAGGGGAGACCCAGTACTTC | . | TRBJ2-5 | TRBD2 | TRBV11-3
CASSLPAGYQETQYF | TGTGCCAGCAGCTTGCCGGCGGGGTACCAAGAGACCCAGTACTTC | . | TRBJ2-5 | . | TRBV7-2
CASQLAGGQYEQYF | TGTGCCAGTCAACTAGCGGGGGGCCAATACGAGCAGTACTTC | once | TRBJ2-7 | TRBD2 | TRBV27
CASSQGQGVQGETPYEQYF | TGTGCCAGCAGCCAAGGTCAGGGCGTACAGGGGGAAACCCCCTACGAGCAGTACTTC | . | TRBJ2-7 | TRBD1 | TRBV4-2
CASSATLSGSGYTF | TGTGCCAGCAGCGCAACTTTGAGCGGATCAGGCTACACCTTC | . | TRBJ1-2 | . | TRBV7-2
CASEWGGNQPQHF | TGTGCCAGCGAGTGGGGTGGCAATCAGCCCCAGCATTTT | . | TRBJ1-5 | . | TRBV19
CASSSLTEGNEKLFF | TGTGCCAGCAGCTCATTGACCGAGGGTAATGAAAAACTGTTTTTT | . | TRBJ1-4 | . | TRBV11-2
CAWRQGAEQYF | TGTGCCTGGAGACAGGGGGCTGAGCAGTACTTC | once | TRBJ2-7 | TRBD1 | TRBV30
CASSLGTGSGNTIYF | TGTGCCAGCAGCTTGGGGACAGGCTCTGGAAACACCATATATTTT | . | TRBJ1-3 | TRBD1 | TRBV27
CASSLGHEQYF | TGTGCCAGCAGCTTGGGCCACGAGCAGTACTTC | . | TRBJ2-7 | . | TRBV5-6
CATSDTGLNTEAFF | TGTGCCACCAGTGATACGGGCCTAAACACTGAAGCTTTCTTT | . | TRBJ1-1 | . | TRBV24-1
CASSRTSGGYEQYF | TGTGCCAGCAGTCGAACTAGCGGGGGTTACGAGCAGTACTTC | . | TRBJ2-7 | TRBD2 | TRBV6-2/TRBV6-3
CATSRDRGQQEAFF | TGTGCCACCAGCAGAGATCGAGGACAGCAAGAAGCTTTCTTT | few | TRBJ1-1 | . | TRBV15
CASSLGDYGYTF | TGTGCCAGCAGTTTAGGGGACTATGGCTACACCTTC | few | TRBJ1-2 | . | TRBV28
CASSVESWEQFF | TGTGCCAGCAGCGTAGAGAGTTGGGAGCAGTTCTTC | . | TRBJ2-1 | . | TRBV9
CASSIGGLINEQFF | TGTGCCAGTAGTATCGGGGGGCTCATCAATGAGCAGTTCTTC | few | TRBJ2-1 | . | TRBV19
CASSPPSRTGERGYTF | TGTGCCAGCTCACCGCCGTCACGGACAGGAGAGAGGGGCTACACCTTC | once | TRBJ1-2 | TRBD1 | TRBV18
CASAPDSHSYEQYF | TGTGCTAGTGCCCCGGACAGCCACTCCTACGAGCAGTACTTC | few | TRBJ2-7 | . | TRBV12-5